The entry below gives a single TCR beta chain sequence along with its context. As yet, its antigen is unknown. This specimen belongs to a study of T-cell memory formation after mild COVID-19. General observations from the study: The pre-infection memory compartment contained some responding clones, suggesting cross-reactive memory joined.

With 4 bases removed from V and 4 bases from J, the gap between germline ends came to 10 bases. The CDR3 runs to 13 residues. Looked up from germline, CDR1 is SEHNR and CDR2 is FQNEAQ (reference sequence). Sample barcodes and UMIs were carried by the TCR alpha and TCR beta cDNA libraries that 5'RACE generated with constant-segment primers. TCRdb analysed the 5' RACE reads with MiXCR anew, one entry per CDR3 protein. Here the sample spans about 560,000 distinct CDR3 sequences, less than 25% being singletons. The sequence derives from an adult woman who had mild COVID-19 (a few samples of this study predate the infection). Cell type and time point are not known. The chain links TRBV7-9 to TRBJ1-2; D is ambiguous. Specimen: PBMCs or a T cell subset sorted from them (not recorded which). The CDR3 is CASSSRIGYGYTF. The CDR3 bases are TGTGCCAGCAGCTCAAGAATTGGCTATGGCTACACCTTC.